These T cell receptor beta chains were read from a single sample in a study of blood T cell repertoires in COVID-19. Only in-frame clones appear in the TCRdb table, and some are missing; sequencing was by immunoSEQ multiplex PCR. The data contain 120,000 to 150,000 clones, around four fifths of them singletons. Material for sequencing was PBMCs or T cells enriched from blood (not recorded which). The source of these receptors is a woman aged 40 to 50 who had recovered from COVID-19. The CDR3 runs from the conserved cysteine through the conserved F or W. The D gene is left open where the match is weak. Some rows mark clone size as missing; the rest say once, few, many or name a class of expanded clone.

TRBV7-9	TRBJ2-3	.	.	TGTGCCAGCAGCCCCCGGCAGGGTTCTAGCACAGATACGCAGTATTTT	CASSPRQGSSTDTQYF
TRBV6-5	TRBJ1-2	.	TRBD1	TGTGCCAGCAGTTTTGGACAGGGGGCTGGCTACACCTTC	CASSFGQGAGYTF
TRBV10-3	TRBJ2-3	.	TRBD2	TGTGCCATCAGTGGTAGCGGGGACGGCACAGATACGCAGTATTTT	CAISGSGDGTDTQYF
TRBV4-1	TRBJ1-5	.	.	TGCGCCAGCAGCCAAGTGCCCGCTTGGGGCAGCAATCAGCCCCAGCATTTT	CASSQVPAWGSNQPQHF
TRBV10-3	TRBJ1-1	once	.	TGTGCCATCACCGGGACTTTAGGGGACACTGAAGCTTTCTTT	CAITGTLGDTEAFF
TRBV19	TRBJ2-3	.	TRBD2	TGTGCCACATCCCTCGGGACTAGCGGGGGGACGGCCACAGATACGCAGTATTTT	CATSLGTSGGTATDTQYF
TRBV11-3	TRBJ2-3	many	TRBD2	TGTGCCAGCAGCCCCGGTCGTCGGGAGGTGAATACAGATACGCAGTATTTT	CASSPGRREVNTDTQYF
TRBV7-8	TRBJ2-5	.	.	TGTGCCAGCAGCTCCTCGTGGCCCCAAGAGACCCAGTACTTC	CASSSSWPQETQYF
TRBV19	TRBJ2-5	.	TRBD2	TGTGCCAGTAGTATAGGTACTAGCGGGGGTAAAGAGACCCAGTACTTC	CASSIGTSGGKETQYF
TRBV14	TRBJ2-3	.	.	TGTGCCAGCAGCCAAGATCGGAGTGCAGATACGCAGTATTTT	CASSQDRSADTQYF
TRBV5-6	TRBJ1-5	.	.	TGTGCCAGCAGCTTTCAGTTGAGCAATCAGCCCCAGCATTTT	CASSFQLSNQPQHF
TRBV4-2	TRBJ2-2	.	TRBD2	TGTGCCAGCAGCCCCCCGTCAGCGGGAGGGCACGGGGAGCTGTTTTTT	CASSPPSAGGHGELFF
TRBV24-1	TRBJ2-2	once	.	TGTGCCACCAGTGACCCTAAAGACAGCCCCGGGGAGCTGTTTTTT	CATSDPKDSPGELFF
TRBV19	TRBJ1-1	.	TRBD1	TGTGCCAGTAGGAGTCCGGGACAGCGCATGAACACTGAAGCTTTCTTT	CASRSPGQRMNTEAFF
TRBV7-6	TRBJ1-5	.	.	TGTGCCAGCAGCTCCGGCGGGGGTAGCGGGCCCCAGCATTTT	CASSSGGGSGPQHF
TRBV7-6	TRBJ2-2	.	.	TGTGCCAGCAGCTTCGTAGTTGCTTCGAACACCGGGGAGCTGTTTTTT	CASSFVVASNTGELFF
TRBV6-5	TRBJ1-1	.	.	TGTGCCAGCAGCAAACAGGAAAACACTGAAGCTTTCTTT	CASSKQENTEAFF
TRBV5-5	TRBJ2-1	.	.	TGTGCCAGCAGCTCCTACCTTGATGAGCAGTTCTTC	CASSSYLDEQFF
TRBV6-2/TRBV6-3	TRBJ2-2	few	TRBD2	TGTGCCAGCAGTTACTCTGGGAGGGCCAAGGCCGGGGAGCTGTTTTTT	CASSYSGRAKAGELFF
TRBV10-3	TRBJ2-2	.	.	TGTGCCATCAAGGGGCAGGCTCCCGGGGAGCTGTTTTTT	CAIKGQAPGELFF
TRBV4-2	TRBJ2-1	.	.	TGTGCCAGCAGGGGTTGGGACACCGCCTACAATGAGCAGTTCTTC	CASRGWDTAYNEQFF
TRBV7-9	TRBJ2-7	.	.	TGTGCCAGCAGCCGCGTTAACGAGCAGTACTTC	CASSRVNEQYF
TRBV27	TRBJ2-3	.	TRBD2	TGTGCCAGCAGGACCTCTAGAGCGGGGGGCCCAGATACGCAGTATTTT	CASRTSRAGGPDTQYF
TRBV4-1	TRBJ2-3	few	.	TGCGCCAGCAGCCAAGGACTTGGCACAGATACGCAGTATTTT	CASSQGLGTDTQYF
TRBV7-8	TRBJ2-6	once	.	TGTGCCAGCAGCCGAACAGGGATCTCTGGGGCCAACGTCCTGACTTTC	CASSRTGISGANVLTF